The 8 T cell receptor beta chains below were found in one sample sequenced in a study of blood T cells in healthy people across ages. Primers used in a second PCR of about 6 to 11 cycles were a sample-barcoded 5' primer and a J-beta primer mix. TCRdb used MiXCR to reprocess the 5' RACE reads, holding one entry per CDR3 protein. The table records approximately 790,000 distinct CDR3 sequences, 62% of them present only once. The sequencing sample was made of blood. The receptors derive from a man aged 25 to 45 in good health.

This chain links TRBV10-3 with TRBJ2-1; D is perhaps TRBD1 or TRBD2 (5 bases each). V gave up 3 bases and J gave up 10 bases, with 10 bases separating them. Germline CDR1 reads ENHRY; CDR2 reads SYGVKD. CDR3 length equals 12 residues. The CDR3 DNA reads TGTGCCATCAGTGATGGGACGACCGAGCAGTTCTTC. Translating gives CAISDGTTEQFF.

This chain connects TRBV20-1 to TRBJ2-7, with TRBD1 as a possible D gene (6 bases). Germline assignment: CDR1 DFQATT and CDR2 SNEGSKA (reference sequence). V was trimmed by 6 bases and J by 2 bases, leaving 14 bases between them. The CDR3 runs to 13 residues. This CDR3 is CSARGGNAYEQYF. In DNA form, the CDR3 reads TGCAGTGCGCGAGGGGGAAACGCCTACGAGCAGTACTTC.

DNA of the CDR3: TGCAGCGTTAGGATAGGGACAGACTACAATGAGCAGTTCTTC. Residues: CSVRIGTDYNEQFF. The chain recombines TRBV29-1 with TRBJ2-1; 7 bases align to TRBD1. This CDR3 has 14 residues. The germline V gene encodes CDR1 SQVTM and CDR2 ANQGSEA. V dropped 5 bases and J dropped 3; count of bases not matched to a gene: 7.

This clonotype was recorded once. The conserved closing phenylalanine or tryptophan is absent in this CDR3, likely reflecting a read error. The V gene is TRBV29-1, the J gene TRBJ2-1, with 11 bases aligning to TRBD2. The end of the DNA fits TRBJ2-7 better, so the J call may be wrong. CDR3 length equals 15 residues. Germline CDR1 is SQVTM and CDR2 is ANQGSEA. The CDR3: CSVPGLAGSYNEQYL. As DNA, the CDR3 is TGCAGCGTTCCCGGACTAGCGGGCAGCTACAATGAGCAGTACTTA.

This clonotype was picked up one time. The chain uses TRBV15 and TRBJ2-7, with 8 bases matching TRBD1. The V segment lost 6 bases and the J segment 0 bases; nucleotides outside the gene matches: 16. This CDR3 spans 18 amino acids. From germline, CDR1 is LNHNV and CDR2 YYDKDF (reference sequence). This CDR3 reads CATRPEPFGTGSSYEQYF. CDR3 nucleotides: TGTGCCACCAGGCCAGAACCCTTTGGGACAGGAAGCTCCTACGAGCAGTACTTC. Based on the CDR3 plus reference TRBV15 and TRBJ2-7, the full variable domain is DAMVIQNPRYQVTQFGKPVTLSCSQTLNHNVMYWYQQKSSQAPKLLFHYYDKDFNNEADTPDNFQSRRPNTSFCFLDIRSPGLGDTAMYLCATRPEPFGTGSSYEQYFGPGTRLTVT.

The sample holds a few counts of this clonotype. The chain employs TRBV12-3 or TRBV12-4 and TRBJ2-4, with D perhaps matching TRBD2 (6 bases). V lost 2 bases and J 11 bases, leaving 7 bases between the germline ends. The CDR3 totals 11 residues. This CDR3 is CASSLSGVQYF. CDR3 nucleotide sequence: TGTGCCAGCAGTTTATCGGGGGTTCAGTACTTC.

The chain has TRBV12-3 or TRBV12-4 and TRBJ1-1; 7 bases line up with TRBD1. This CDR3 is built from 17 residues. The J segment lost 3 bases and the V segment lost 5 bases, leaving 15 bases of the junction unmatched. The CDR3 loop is CASSGFGDSSFYTEAFF. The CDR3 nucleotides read TGTGCCAGCAGTGGTTTTGGGGACAGTTCCTTTTACACTGAAGCTTTCTTT.

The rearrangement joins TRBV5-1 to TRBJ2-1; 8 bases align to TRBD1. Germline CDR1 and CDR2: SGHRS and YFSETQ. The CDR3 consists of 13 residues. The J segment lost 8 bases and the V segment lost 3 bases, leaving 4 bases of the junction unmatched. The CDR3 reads CASSWTGLHEQFF. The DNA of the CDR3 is TGCGCCAGCAGCTGGACAGGGCTCCATGAGCAGTTCTTC.